The rows below give T cell receptor beta chains drawn from one sample of a study of T cells expressing NK-cell markers. TCRdb re-called the 5' RACE reads, yielding one record per CDR3 amino acid sequence without DNA. The sample totals approximately 550,000 distinct CDR3 sequences. Sequenced sample: blood T cells: a sorted CD56 or NKG2C T cell subset, CD4+ or CD8+ T cells, or bulk PBMC T cells (not recorded which). The receptors were gathered from a man aged 18 to 30 in good health. The CDR3 runs from the conserved cysteine through the conserved F or W. Fields, in order: CDR3 protein, V gene, J gene.

CDR3 protein: CASSPRASGTGTQYF; V gene: TRBV27; J gene: TRBJ2-3
CDR3 protein: CASSPGGSTGELFF; V gene: TRBV9; J gene: TRBJ2-2
CDR3 protein: CSAERPNYGYTF; V gene: TRBV20-1; J gene: TRBJ1-2
CDR3 protein: CASSFLGTSQETQYF; V gene: TRBV28; J gene: TRBJ2-5
CDR3 protein: CASSSLGVADTRSYNEQFF; V gene: TRBV7-6; J gene: TRBJ2-1
CDR3 protein: CASSAGQGGWDEQFF; V gene: TRBV11-2; J gene: TRBJ2-1
CDR3 protein: CASSHEGVAGYTF; V gene: TRBV7-2; J gene: TRBJ1-2
CDR3 protein: CSATGQGAETDTQYF; V gene: TRBV20-1; J gene: TRBJ2-3
CDR3 protein: CASSIQTGESSPLHF; V gene: TRBV28; J gene: TRBJ1-6
CDR3 protein: CASSPGTGYQPQHF; V gene: TRBV6-1; J gene: TRBJ1-5
CDR3 protein: CASSYHLQEGTQYF; V gene: TRBV7-2; J gene: TRBJ2-5
CDR3 protein: CSARRGAGTDTQYF; V gene: TRBV20-1; J gene: TRBJ2-3
CDR3 protein: CASFGGETQYF; V gene: TRBV10-1; J gene: TRBJ2-5
CDR3 protein: CASSLSSDSSSTDTQYF; V gene: TRBV5-6; J gene: TRBJ2-3
CDR3 protein: CASSSPWGQGVSTGANVLTF; V gene: TRBV11-1; J gene: TRBJ2-6
CDR3 protein: CATSDSLQLTGNNEQFF; V gene: TRBV24-1; J gene: TRBJ2-1
CDR3 protein: CASSRGQVANTGELFF; V gene: TRBV7-9; J gene: TRBJ2-2
CDR3 protein: CASTTPTGFRETQYF; V gene: TRBV6-2/TRBV6-3; J gene: TRBJ2-5